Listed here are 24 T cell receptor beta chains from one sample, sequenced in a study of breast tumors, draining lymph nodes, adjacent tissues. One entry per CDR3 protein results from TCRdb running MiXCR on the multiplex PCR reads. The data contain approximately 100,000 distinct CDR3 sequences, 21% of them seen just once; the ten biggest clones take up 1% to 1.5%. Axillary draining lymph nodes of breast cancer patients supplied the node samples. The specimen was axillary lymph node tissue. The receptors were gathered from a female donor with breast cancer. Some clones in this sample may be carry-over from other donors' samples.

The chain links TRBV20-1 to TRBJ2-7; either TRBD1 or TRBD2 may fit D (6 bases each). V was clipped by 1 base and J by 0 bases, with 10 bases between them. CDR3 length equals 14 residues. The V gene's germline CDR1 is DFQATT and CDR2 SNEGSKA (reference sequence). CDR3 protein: CSARGGASSYEQYF. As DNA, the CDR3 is TGCAGTGCTAGAGGGGGGGCAAGCTCCTACGAGCAGTACTTC.

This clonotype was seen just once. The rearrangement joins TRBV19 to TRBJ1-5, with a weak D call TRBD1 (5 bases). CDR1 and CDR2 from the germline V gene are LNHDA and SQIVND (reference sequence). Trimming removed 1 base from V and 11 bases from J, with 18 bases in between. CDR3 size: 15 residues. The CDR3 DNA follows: TGTGCCAGTAGTATAGTTGGGGCAGCTCAAGAGACCCAGCATTTT. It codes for CASSIVGAAQETQHF.

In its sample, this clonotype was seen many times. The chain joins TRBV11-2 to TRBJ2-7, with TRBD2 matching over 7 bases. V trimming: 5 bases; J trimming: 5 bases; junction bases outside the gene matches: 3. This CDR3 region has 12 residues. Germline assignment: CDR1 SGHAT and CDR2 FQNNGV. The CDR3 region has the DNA TGTGCCAGCAGCACTAGCGTTCACGAGCAGTACTTC. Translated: CASSTSVHEQYF.

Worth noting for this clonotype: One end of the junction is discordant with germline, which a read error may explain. The CDR3 sequence is CTSSPPMSSGGRGQREQYF. The CDR3 DNA follows: TGTACCAGCAGTCCACCTATGAGTTCGGGTGGCAGGGGGCAGCGGGAGCAGTACTTC. V and J are TRBV27 and TRBJ2-7; TRBD1 aligns across 8 bases. There are 19 residues in the CDR3. Per the germline V gene, CDR1 is MNHEY and CDR2 is SMNVEV (reference sequence).

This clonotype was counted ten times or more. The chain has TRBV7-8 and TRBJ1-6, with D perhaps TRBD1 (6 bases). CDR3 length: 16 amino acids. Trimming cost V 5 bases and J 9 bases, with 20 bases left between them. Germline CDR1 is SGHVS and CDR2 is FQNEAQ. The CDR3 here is CASSPRRGAIFSPLHF. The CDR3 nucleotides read TGTGCCAGCAGCCCCAGGAGGGGGGCTATTTTTTCACCCCTCCACTTT.

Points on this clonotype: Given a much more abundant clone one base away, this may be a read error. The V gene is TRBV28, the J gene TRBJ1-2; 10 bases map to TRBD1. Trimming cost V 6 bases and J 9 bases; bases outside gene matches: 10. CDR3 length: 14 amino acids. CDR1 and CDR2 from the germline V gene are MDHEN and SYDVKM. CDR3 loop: CASSLTGGSVSYTF. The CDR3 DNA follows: TGTGCCAGCAGCCTGACAGGGGGCTCGGTTAGCTACACCTTC.

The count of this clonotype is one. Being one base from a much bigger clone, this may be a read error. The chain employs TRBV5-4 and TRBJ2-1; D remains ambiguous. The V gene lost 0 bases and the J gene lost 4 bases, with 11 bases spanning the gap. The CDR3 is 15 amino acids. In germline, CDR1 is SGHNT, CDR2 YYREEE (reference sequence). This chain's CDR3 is CASSLGDEGYNEQFF. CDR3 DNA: TGTGCCAGCAGCTTGGGAGACGAAGGTTACAATGAGCAGTTCTTC.

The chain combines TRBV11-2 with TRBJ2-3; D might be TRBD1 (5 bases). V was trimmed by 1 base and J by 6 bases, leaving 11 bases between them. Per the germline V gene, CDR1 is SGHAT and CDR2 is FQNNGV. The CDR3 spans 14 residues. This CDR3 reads CASSLVPGWDTQYF. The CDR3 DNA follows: TGTGCCAGCAGCTTAGTTCCAGGGTGGGATACGCAGTATTTT.

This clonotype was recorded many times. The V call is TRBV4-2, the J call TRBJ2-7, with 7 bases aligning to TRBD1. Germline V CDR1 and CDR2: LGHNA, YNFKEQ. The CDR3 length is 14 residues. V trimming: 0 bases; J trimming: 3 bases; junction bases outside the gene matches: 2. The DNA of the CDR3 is TGTGCCAGCAGCCAAGATTGGACAGGCTACGAGCAGTACTTC. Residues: CASSQDWTGYEQYF.

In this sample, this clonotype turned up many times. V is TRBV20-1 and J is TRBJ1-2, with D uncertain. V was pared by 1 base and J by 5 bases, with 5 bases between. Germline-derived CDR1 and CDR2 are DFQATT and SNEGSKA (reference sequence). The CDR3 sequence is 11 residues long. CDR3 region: CSARGGYGYTF. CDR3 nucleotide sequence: TGCAGTGCTAGAGGCGGATATGGCTACACCTTC.

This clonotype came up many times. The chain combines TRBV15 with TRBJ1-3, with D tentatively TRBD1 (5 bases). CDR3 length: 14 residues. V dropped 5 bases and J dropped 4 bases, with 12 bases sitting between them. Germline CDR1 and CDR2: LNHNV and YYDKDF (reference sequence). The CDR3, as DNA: TGTGCCACCAGCGGCCGGGACTTGGGAAACACCATATATTTT. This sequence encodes CATSGRDLGNTIYF. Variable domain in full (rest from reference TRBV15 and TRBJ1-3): DAMVIQNPRYQVTQFGKPVTLSCSQTLNHNVMYWYQQKSSQAPKLLFHYYDKDFNNEADTPDNFQSRRPNTSFCFLDIRSPGLGDTAMYLCATSGRDLGNTIYFGEGSWLTVV.

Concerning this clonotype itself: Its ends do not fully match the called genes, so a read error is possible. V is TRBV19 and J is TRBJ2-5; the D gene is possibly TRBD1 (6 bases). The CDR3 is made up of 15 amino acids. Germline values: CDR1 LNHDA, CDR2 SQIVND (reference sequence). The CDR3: CASSIRSGGHETQHF. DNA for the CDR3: TGTGCCAGTAGTATACGTAGTGGGGGCCATGAGACCCAGCACTTC.

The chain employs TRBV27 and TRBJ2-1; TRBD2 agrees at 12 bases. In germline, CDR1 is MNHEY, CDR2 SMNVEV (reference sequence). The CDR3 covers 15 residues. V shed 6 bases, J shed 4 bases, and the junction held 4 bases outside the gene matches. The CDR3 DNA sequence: TGTGCCAGCAGATCACTAGCGGGGGGATACAATGAGCAGTTCTTC. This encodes CASRSLAGGYNEQFF.

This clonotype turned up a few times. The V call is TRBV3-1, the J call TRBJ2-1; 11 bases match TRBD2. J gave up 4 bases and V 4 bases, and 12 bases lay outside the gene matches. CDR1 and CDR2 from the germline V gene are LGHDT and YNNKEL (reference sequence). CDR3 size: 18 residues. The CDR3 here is CASSRQLAGDTTYNEQFF. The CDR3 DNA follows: TGTGCCAGCAGCCGGCAACTAGCGGGGGACACGACATACAATGAGCAGTTCTTC.

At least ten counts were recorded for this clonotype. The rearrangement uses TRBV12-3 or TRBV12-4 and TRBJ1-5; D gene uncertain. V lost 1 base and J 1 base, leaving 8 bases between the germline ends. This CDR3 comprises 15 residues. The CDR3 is CASSLVVESNQPQHF. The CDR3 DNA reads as TGTGCCAGCAGTTTAGTTGTAGAGAGCAATCAGCCCCAGCATTTT.

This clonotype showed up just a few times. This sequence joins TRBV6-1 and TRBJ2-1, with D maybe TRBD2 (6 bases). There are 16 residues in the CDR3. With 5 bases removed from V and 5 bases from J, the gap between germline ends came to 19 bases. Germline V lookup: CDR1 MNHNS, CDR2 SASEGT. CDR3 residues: CASSYSGTPGHNEQFF. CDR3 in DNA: TGTGCCAGCAGTTACTCCGGGACTCCGGGGCACAATGAGCAGTTCTTC.

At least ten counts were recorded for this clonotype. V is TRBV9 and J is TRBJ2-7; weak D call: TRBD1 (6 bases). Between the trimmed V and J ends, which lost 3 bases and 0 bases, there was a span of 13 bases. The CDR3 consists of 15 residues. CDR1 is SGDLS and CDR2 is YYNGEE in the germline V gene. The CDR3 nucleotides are TGTGCCAGCAGCGAGGGGGTGGCACACTCCTACGAGCAGTACTTC. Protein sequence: CASSEGVAHSYEQYF.

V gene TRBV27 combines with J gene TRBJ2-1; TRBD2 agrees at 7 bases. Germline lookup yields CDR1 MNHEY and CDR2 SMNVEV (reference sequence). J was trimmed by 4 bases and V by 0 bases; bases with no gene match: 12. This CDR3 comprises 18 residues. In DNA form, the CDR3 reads TGTGCCAGCAGTTTATCTGGGTGGGGAGGGTTCCCTTACAATGAGCAGTTCTTC. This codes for CASSLSGWGGFPYNEQFF.

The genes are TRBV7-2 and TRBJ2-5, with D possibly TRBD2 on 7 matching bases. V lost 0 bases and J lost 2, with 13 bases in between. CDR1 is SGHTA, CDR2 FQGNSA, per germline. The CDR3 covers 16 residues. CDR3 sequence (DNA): TGTGCCAGCAGCTTAGCTTTGCGGGGGCCACAAGAGACCCAGTACTTC. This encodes CASSLALRGPQETQYF.

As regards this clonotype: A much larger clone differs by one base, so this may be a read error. This CDR3 reads CATFGQVYGYTF. The CDR3 region has the DNA TGTGCCACCTTCGGACAGGTCTATGGCTACACCTTC. This rearrangement joins TRBV28 to TRBJ1-2; TRBD1 aligns across 7 bases. CDR3 size: 12 residues. The germline gives CDR1 MDHEN, CDR2 SYDVKM. The V gene end was trimmed by 10 bases and the J gene end by 4 bases; junction bases not matched to a gene: 6.

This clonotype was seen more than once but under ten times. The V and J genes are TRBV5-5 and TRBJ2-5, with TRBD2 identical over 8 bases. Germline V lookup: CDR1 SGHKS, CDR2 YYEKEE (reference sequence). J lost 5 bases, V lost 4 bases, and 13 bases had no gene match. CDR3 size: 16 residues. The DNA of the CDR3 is TGTGCCAGCAGCCCGCCGAAGCGGGGGCTTGCGGAGACCCAGTACTTC. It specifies CASSPPKRGLAETQYF.

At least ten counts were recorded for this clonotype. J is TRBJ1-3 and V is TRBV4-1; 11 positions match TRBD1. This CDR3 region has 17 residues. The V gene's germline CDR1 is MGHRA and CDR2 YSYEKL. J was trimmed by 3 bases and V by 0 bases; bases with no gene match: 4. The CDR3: CASSQEWDRGFGNTIYF. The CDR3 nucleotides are TGCGCCAGCAGCCAAGAGTGGGACAGGGGGTTTGGAAACACCATATATTTT.

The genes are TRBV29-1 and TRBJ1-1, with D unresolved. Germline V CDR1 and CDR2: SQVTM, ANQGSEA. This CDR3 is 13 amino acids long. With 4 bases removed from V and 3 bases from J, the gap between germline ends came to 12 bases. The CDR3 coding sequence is TGCAGCGTTGGGGGTTTTGGTTACACTGAAGCTTTCTTT. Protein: CSVGGFGYTEAFF.

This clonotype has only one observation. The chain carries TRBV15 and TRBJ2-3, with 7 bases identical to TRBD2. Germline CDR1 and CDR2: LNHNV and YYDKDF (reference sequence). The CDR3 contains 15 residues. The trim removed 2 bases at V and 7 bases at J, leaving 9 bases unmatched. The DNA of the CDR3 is TGTGCCACCAGCAGATCGCTAGCGGACACGAATACGCAGTATTTT. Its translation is CATSRSLADTNTQYF.